This T cell receptor beta chain comes out of a study of PD-L1 blockade in urothelial cancer. For the study at large: Between 0 and 3 prior chemotherapy regimens had been given to patients. Blood underwent analysis 3 weeks (second dose) and 6 weeks after treatment began.

Only in-frame clones appear in the TCRdb table, and some are missing; sequencing was by immunoSEQ multiplex PCR. The sample lists roughly 100,000 clones; 70% to 90% were seen once. The time point: pretreatment peripheral blood. CDR3 length: 16 amino acids. Germline CDR1 and CDR2: SGHNT and YYREEE (reference sequence). Unmatched junction bases numbered 4, after V lost 0 bases and J lost 2 bases. Sequenced material: PBMCs, taken around atezolizumab (anti-PD-L1) treatment. The rearrangement links TRBV5-4 to TRBJ2-2, with 7 bases aligning to TRBD2. This clonotype was obtained from an elderly woman with urothelial cancer. In nucleotides, the CDR3 is TGTGCCAGCAGCTTGGCCGGGACTAAAAACACCGGGGAGCTGTTTTTT. As protein: CASSLAGTKNTGELFF.